What follows is one T cell receptor beta chain and its context. Repertoires were generated with immunoSEQ multiplex PCR, while TCRdb's copy carries only in-frame clones and drops some. The data contain 40,000 to 45,000 clones, approximately 88% of them singletons. Germline V gene data show CDR1 as LNHDA and CDR2 as SQIVND (reference sequence). The CDR3 is 15 residues long. The V gene lost 5 bases and the J gene lost 3 bases, with 15 bases spanning the gap. The sample is drawn from a study of memory CD8 T cells in hepatitis C reinfection. The time point: peak reinfection, 3 to 8 weeks after reinfection detection. No in vitro expansion preceded TCR sequencing of the sorted cells.

This TCR was recovered from a man aged 18 to 30 with hepatitis C virus infection. The rearrangement uses TRBV19 and TRBJ2-3; TRBD2 might be the D (5 bases). The sample was naive CD8+ T cells sorted from blood. CDR3 DNA sequence: TGTGCCAGTAGTCGGACTGCAATTGAGACAGATACGCAGTATTTT. It is translated as CASSRTAIETDTQYF.